This T cell receptor beta chain derives from a study of shared clonotypes between healthy human individuals. Study at large: Donor ages ranged 18 to 49 years: a couple of women, three men. Points from the study as a whole: Sampling involved blood alone; tissue repertoires likely differ.

As regards this clone: Its antigen is not identified.

It was at deep level that the assay was run. Input per replicate PCR of unsorted PBMC was about 300 ng DNA, corresponding to tens of thousands of T cell genomes. Clones were read by immunoSEQ multiplex PCR, and TCRdb kept only the in-frame ones, dropping some. The profile shows 400,000 to 500,000 clones, 76% of them singletons. Germline V lookup: CDR1 SNHLY, CDR2 FYNNEI. CDR3 length: 14 residues. The V gene end was trimmed by 6 bases and the J gene end by 4 bases; junction bases not matched to a gene: 4. The chain is built from TRBV2 and TRBJ2-3; 10 bases are a match to TRBD2. The receptor's source is a woman aged 35 to 49 in good health. Some clones in this sample may be carry-over from other donors' samples. Input material: PBMCs. CDR3 sequence (DNA): TGTGCCAGCAGCGATGGGACTAGCGCAGATACGCAGTATTTT. Translated: CASSDGTSADTQYF.